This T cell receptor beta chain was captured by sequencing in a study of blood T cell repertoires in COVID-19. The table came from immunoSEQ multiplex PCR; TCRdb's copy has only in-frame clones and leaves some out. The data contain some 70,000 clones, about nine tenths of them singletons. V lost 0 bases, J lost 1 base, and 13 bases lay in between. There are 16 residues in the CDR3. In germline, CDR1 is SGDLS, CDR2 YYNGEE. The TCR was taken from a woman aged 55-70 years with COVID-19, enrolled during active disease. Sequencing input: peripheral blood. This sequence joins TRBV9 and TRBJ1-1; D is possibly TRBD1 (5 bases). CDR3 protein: CASSVGAQGKNTEAFF. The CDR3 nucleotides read TGTGCCAGCAGCGTAGGGGCCCAGGGTAAGAACACTGAAGCTTTCTTT.